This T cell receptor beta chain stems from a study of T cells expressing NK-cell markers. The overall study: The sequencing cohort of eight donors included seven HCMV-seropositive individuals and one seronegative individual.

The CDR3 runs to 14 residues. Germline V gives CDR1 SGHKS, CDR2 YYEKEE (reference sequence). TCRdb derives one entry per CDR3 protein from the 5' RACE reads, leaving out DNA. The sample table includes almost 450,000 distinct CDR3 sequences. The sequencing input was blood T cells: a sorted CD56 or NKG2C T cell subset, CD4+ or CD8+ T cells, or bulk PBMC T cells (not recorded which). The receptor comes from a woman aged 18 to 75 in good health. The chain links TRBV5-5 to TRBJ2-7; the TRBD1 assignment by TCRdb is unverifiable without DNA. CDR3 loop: CASSLWGAPYEQYF. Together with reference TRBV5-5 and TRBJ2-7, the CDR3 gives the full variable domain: DAGVTQSPTHLIKTRGQQVTLRCSPISGHKSVSWYQQVLGQGPQFIFQYYEKEERGRGNFPDRFSARQFPNYSSELNVNALLLGDSALYLCASSLWGAPYEQYFGPGTRLTVT.